The entry that follows covers one T cell receptor beta chain sequence. Antigen: not known. V shed 5 bases and J 2 bases; nucleotides not matched to a gene: 8. Germline V gene lookup returns CDR1 MNHEY and CDR2 SMNVEV (reference sequence). The CDR3 consists of 15 residues. The PCR was carried out with 60 Vbeta primers and 13 Jbeta primers. TCRdb's table, derived via immunoSEQ multiplex PCR, lists solely in-frame clones and lacks some. The repertoire holds about 300,000 clones, 75% to 90% seen once, with 3.5% to 4% in the top ten. The data were obtained in a study of cytomegalovirus exposure and HLA in healthy donors. General observations from the study: Most CMV-associated TCR beta chains appeared HLA-restricted in a later analysis. In an earlier analysis, about 87% or about 30%: the productive usage of most TCR beta V segments.

This chain joins TRBV27 and TRBJ1-2, with 7 bases aligning to TRBD1. The sequencing sample was made of PBMCs. The sequence derives from a man aged 40-50 years in good health and CMV-seropositive. This CDR3 reads CASSHHRGGNYGYTF. The CDR3 bases are TGTGCCAGCAGTCACCACAGGGGCGGGAACTATGGCTACACCTTC.